This TCR beta chain was recovered during a study of memory CD4+ T cells and cytomegalovirus serostatus. This clone was counted a few times. Germline loops: CDR1 LNHDA, CDR2 SQIVND (reference sequence). The CDR3 is made up of 16 amino acids. The V end lost 4 bases, the J end lost 0 bases, and 10 bases lay between the germline ends. Some clones are missing from TCRdb's copy, which holds only in-frame ones; the method was immunoSEQ multiplex PCR. In the table there are fewer than 35,000 clones, 75% to 85% of which are singletons. The sort gate was single viable CD3+CD4+CD8-CD45RO+ cells for memory CD4+ T cells. Serostatus was set by detecting CMV pp150, pp28, p38, p52 IgG.

The material sequenced was memory CD4+ T cells from blood. This rearrangement joins TRBV19 to TRBJ1-6; a possible D gene is TRBD1 (6 bases). This clonotype was obtained from an adult in good health and CMV-seronegative. The chain's CDR3 is CASSTQGSSYNSPLHF. The CDR3 coding sequence is TGTGCCAGTAGTACACAGGGAAGCTCCTATAATTCACCCCTCCACTTT. Based on the CDR3 plus reference TRBV19 and TRBJ1-6, the full variable domain is DGGITQSPKYLFRKEGQNVTLSCEQNLNHDAMYWYRQDPGQGLRLIYYSQIVNDFQKGDIAEGYSVSREKKESFPLTVTSAQKNPTAFYLCASSTQGSSYNSPLHFGNGTRLTVT.